Listed here is a single T cell receptor (beta chain). Antigen unknown. These data are taken from a study of OX40 agonist ivuxolimab in advanced cancers. Study results and caveats: In general, CD8+ T cells held more expanded clones than CD4+ did, on average. Clonal expansion in partial responders at 0.1-3.0 mg/kg ranked among the lowest.

Systemic immunosuppression or a history of autoimmune disease excluded patients. TCRdb's table, derived via immunoSEQ multiplex PCR, lists solely in-frame clones and lacks some. This table holds 55,000 to 70,000 clones, roughly 87% found once. V dropped 0 bases and J dropped 2 bases, with 9 bases sitting between them. CDR1 and CDR2 (germline): KGHSH, LQKENI. The CDR3 extends over 15 amino acids. Sequenced here: CD4+ or CD8+ T cells sorted from blood, sampled in a trial of the OX40 agonist ivuxolimab. V and J are TRBV18 and TRBJ2-3, with D unresolved. The sequence was obtained from an adult with an advanced solid tumor such as melanoma, head and neck, liver or kidney cancer. CDR3 region: CASSPPQYYTDTQYF. The DNA for the CDR3 is TGTGCCAGCTCACCACCACAGTACTACACAGATACGCAGTATTTT.